These T cell receptor beta chains were read from a single sample in a study of T cells in Graves' hyperthyroidism and ophthalmopathy. TCRdb used MiXCR to reprocess the multiplex PCR reads, holding one entry per CDR3 protein. The table records approximately 590,000 distinct CDR3 sequences, around 45% of them present only once. Sequenced: peripheral blood or thyroid tissue (not recorded which). The receptors stem from a woman younger than 35 with Graves' hyperthyroidism. Each CDR3 is given with its conserved first and last residue. The order of the fields is CDR3 DNA, CDR3 protein, V gene, clone size, J gene, D gene. A D gene is named only where the DNA matches it firmly. Clone sizes are given selectively: once, few, many, or a class where the clone is expanded.

TGTGCCAGCAGTTACCCTGAGACAGAGCAGTACTTC | CASSYPETEQYF | TRBV7-9 | - | TRBJ2-7 | -
TGTGCCAGCAGTGACCGGCAGTATAGCAATCAGCCCCAGCATTTT | CASSDRQYSNQPQHF | TRBV6-1 | few | TRBJ1-5 | -
TGTGCCAGCAGCTTCGCAGGGGGCGCCGGCTACACCTTC | CASSFAGGAGYTF | TRBV7-3 | many | TRBJ1-2 | TRBD1
TGTGCCAGCAGCCCAGCTCTGGACGGGAGAGCAACTAATGAAAAACTGTTTTTT | CASSPALDGRATNEKLFF | TRBV4-2 | few | TRBJ1-4 | -
TGTGCCAGCAGCATGGACAGGGCCACTGAAGCTTTCTTT | CASSMDRATEAFF | TRBV9 | once | TRBJ1-1 | TRBD1
TGTGCCAGCAGTGATGGGGGGCTAGCGGCCTACGAGCATTTT | CASSDGGLAAYEHF | TRBV2 | - | TRBJ1-5 | -
TGTGCCAGCAGCCAAGAGGCACTCCACGAGCAGTACTTC | CASSQEALHEQYF | TRBV9 | - | TRBJ2-7 | -
TGTGCCAACGGAGGAGGAGGCTACACCTTC | CANGGGGYTF | TRBV19 | many | TRBJ1-2 | -
TGCGCCAGCAGGACCATGTATATCGTTAGCAATCAGCCCCAGCATTTT | CASRTMYIVSNQPQHF | TRBV7-8 | - | TRBJ1-5 | -
TGTGCCAGTAGTCAAATGCTGGCAGGGGGCAATCAGCCCCAGCATTTT | CASSQMLAGGNQPQHF | TRBV19 | few | TRBJ1-5 | -
TGTGCCAGCTCACCGAGACAGGGTACTAATGAAAAACTGTTTTTT | CASSPRQGTNEKLFF | TRBV25-1 | - | TRBJ1-4 | TRBD1
TGTGCCAGCAGATCACATACCCTAGGCGAGCAGTACTTC | CASRSHTLGEQYF | TRBV2 | few | TRBJ2-7 | -
TGTGCCACCCCCGGGGCCAACGTCCTGACTTTC | CATPGANVLTF | TRBV2 | - | TRBJ2-6 | -
TGTGCCAGTAGTATGAAGAGCTCCTACGAGCAGTACTTC | CASSMKSSYEQYF | TRBV19 | - | TRBJ2-7 | -
TGCAGTGCTAGCGGGACTAGCCCCTCCTACGAGCAGTACTTC | CSASGTSPSYEQYF | TRBV20-1 | once | TRBJ2-7 | TRBD2
TGCGCCAGCAGCCAAGATCGGTCCATCAATCAGCCCCAGCATTTT | CASSQDRSINQPQHF | TRBV7-3 | - | TRBJ1-5 | -
TGTGCCAGCAGGGACATCCAAGAGACCCAGTACTTC | CASRDIQETQYF | TRBV24-1 | few | TRBJ2-5 | -
TGTGCCAGCAGCCAAGACGTCTCTTCAGATTACGAGCAGTACTTC | CASSQDVSSDYEQYF | TRBV7-9 | - | TRBJ2-7 | -
TGTGCCAGCGTACGGGAGGACACAGAGACCCAGTACTTC | CASVREDTETQYF | TRBV5-5 | - | TRBJ2-5 | TRBD2
TGCAGTGCTAGACGGGGAGCAGGGGGATCACCCCTCCACTTT | CSARRGAGGSPLHF | TRBV20-1 | - | TRBJ1-6 | TRBD1
TGTGCCAGCAGTTTGGACAGGATCTGTAGAAACACCATATATTTT | CASSLDRICRNTIYF | TRBV7-2 | - | TRBJ1-3 | TRBD1
TGCGCCAGCAGCCAGCCCCGACAGGGAAGGGATTCACCCCTCCACTTT | CASSQPRQGRDSPLHF | TRBV4-1 | - | TRBJ1-6 | TRBD1
TGTGCCATCAGTGAGTCAGTGGCGGGCGAGCAGTACTTC | CAISESVAGEQYF | TRBV10-3 | many | TRBJ2-7 | -
TGTGCCATCAGTGATCTCGGGGCGGACCAGCATTTT | CAISDLGADQHF | TRBV10-3 | - | TRBJ1-5 | -
TGCAGCGTTGCAACCCGGGACAGAATTTGGCGAGAGACCCAGTACTTC | CSVATRDRIWRETQYF | TRBV29-1 | - | TRBJ2-5 | TRBD1
TGCGCCAGCAGCTTGGTGGCCGGAGACTACGAGCAGTACTTC | CASSLVAGDYEQYF | TRBV5-1 | - | TRBJ2-7 | -
TGTGCCAGCAGTACTACAGGGTTTGGCTACACCTTC | CASSTTGFGYTF | TRBV9 | few | TRBJ1-2 | -
TGTGCCAGCAGCGTGGGGCGACTTGGTGGCTACACCTTC | CASSVGRLGGYTF | TRBV5-5 | - | TRBJ1-2 | -
TGTGCCACCAGCAGAGATATGGGCAATCAGCCCCAGCATTTT | CATSRDMGNQPQHF | TRBV15 | - | TRBJ1-5 | -
TGTGCCAGCAGAGATGGGCGTAGTGGGGCCAACGTCCTGACTTTC | CASRDGRSGANVLTF | TRBV25-1 | - | TRBJ2-6 | -
TGTGCCAGCCGAGGGGGTTATACTGAAGCTTTCTTT | CASRGGYTEAFF | TRBV2 | few | TRBJ1-1 | -
TGCAGCGTCCTTGACAGGGGGGACACCGGGGAGCTGTTTTTT | CSVLDRGDTGELFF | TRBV29-1 | - | TRBJ2-2 | TRBD1
TGTGCCAGCAGCCCGAGGGATAACACTGAAGCTTTCTTT | CASSPRDNTEAFF | TRBV7-9 | few | TRBJ1-1 | -
TGTGCCAGCAGCCCAGAAGGGTTGCGGCACTACGAGCAGTACTTC | CASSPEGLRHYEQYF | TRBV7-2 | - | TRBJ2-7 | -
TGTGCCATCACCCCTGACAGGAACACTGAAGCTTTCTTT | CAITPDRNTEAFF | TRBV10-3 | few | TRBJ1-1 | -
TGCAGTGCCCACAGGGGGAAGACCCAGTACTTC | CSAHRGKTQYF | TRBV20-1 | few | TRBJ2-5 | TRBD1
TGTGCCAGCTCACCAGCAGGGGCGAGTAATCAGCCCCAGCATTTT | CASSPAGASNQPQHF | TRBV18 | - | TRBJ1-5 | -